The 31 T cell receptor beta chains below all came from one sample that was sequenced in a study of a mutant IDH1 vaccine in newly diagnosed glioma. The time point is: week 11, during vaccination. Each dose delivered 300 ug of mutant IDH1 20-mer peptide subcutaneously with imiquimod. Their antigen targets remain unknown. TCRdb keeps only in-frame clones here, not all; method: immunoSEQ multiplex PCR. Here the sample spans more than 20,000 clones, 65% to 80% being singletons. The specimen was PBMCs, collected from a glioma patient whose treatment included an IDH1 peptide vaccine. These receptors came from a man between 35 and 55 years old with glioma.

The chain combines TRBV6-1 with TRBJ2-3, with 7 positions matching TRBD1. The CDR3 totals 16 residues. The V segment lost 2 bases and the J segment 1 base; nucleotides outside the gene matches: 6. Germline CDR1 is MNHNS and CDR2 is SASEGT. CDR3 in amino acids: CASSEQTGARTDTQYF. CDR3 sequence (DNA): TGTGCCAGCAGTGAACAAACAGGGGCCCGCACAGATACGCAGTATTTT.

This clone has just one count. The chain combines TRBV27 with TRBJ2-1; a possible D gene is TRBD2 (5 bases). The CDR3 has 15 residues. Trimming took off 6 bases at V and 12 bases at J, with 24 bases between the two ends. Germline-derived CDR1 and CDR2 are MNHEY and SMNVEV (reference sequence). The CDR3 DNA is TGTGCCAGCAGATCGGAGGCTGGGCTCGGGTTGGGGCAGTTCTTC. It yields the protein CASRSEAGLGLGQFF.

The chain employs TRBV6-1 and TRBJ1-3; D call uncertain. V was cut by 5 bases and J by 7 bases, with 6 bases left in between. Germline V gene data show CDR1 as MNHNS and CDR2 as SASEGT. The CDR3 has 11 amino acids. CDR3 DNA: TGTGCCAGCAGTCTGGGGAACACCATATATTTT. Translation: CASSLGNTIYF.

The chain recombines TRBV7-9 with TRBJ1-4; a weak D match, TRBD1 (6 bases). The CDR3 is 14 residues long. V dropped 3 bases and J dropped 8 bases, with 13 bases sitting between them. Germline V gene sequence: CDR1 SEHNR, CDR2 FQNEAQ (reference sequence). CDR3 sequence (DNA): TGTGCCAGCAGCTTTTACAGGGTCGGGGAAAAACTGTTTTTT. Its protein is CASSFYRVGEKLFF.

The chain links TRBV19 to TRBJ1-2, with D perhaps TRBD1 (5 bases). Per the germline V gene, CDR1 is LNHDA and CDR2 is SQIVND (reference sequence). The CDR3 extends over 13 amino acids. Trimming left V 6 bases short and J 7 bases short, with 15 bases between. The CDR3 DNA reads TGTGCCAGTAGGCCCTCAGGGCGCTCTGGCTACACCTTC. Translation gives CASRPSGRSGYTF.

The chain uses TRBV6-5 and TRBJ2-5, with 9 bases lining up with TRBD1. Trimming removed 5 bases from V and 5 bases from J; junction bases left unmatched: 3. The CDR3 contains 13 residues. CDR1 and CDR2 from the germline V gene are MNHEY and SVGAGI. CDR3 DNA: TGTGCCAGCAGTACCGACAGGGGGGAGACCCAGTACTTC. This encodes CASSTDRGETQYF.

In this sample, this clone turned up once. CDR3: CASSFQGANNSPLHF. The CDR3 DNA reads TGCGCCAGCAGCTTCCAGGGGGCCAATAATTCACCCCTCCACTTT. V gene TRBV5-1 combines with J gene TRBJ1-6, with 8 bases that match TRBD1. V trimming: 2 bases; J trimming: 5 bases; junction bases outside the gene matches: 3. The CDR3 has 15 amino acids. The germline CDR1 and CDR2 sequences are SGHRS and YFSETQ.

The V gene is TRBV9, the J gene TRBJ2-5; D possibly matches TRBD1 or TRBD2 (5 bases each). CDR3 size: 15 residues. Trimming removed 0 bases from V and 1 base from J, with 10 bases in between. The germline V gene has CDR1 SGDLS and CDR2 YYNGEE. Here the CDR3 reads CASSVDGASQETQYF. For the CDR3, the DNA is TGTGCCAGCAGCGTAGACGGGGCATCCCAAGAGACCCAGTACTTC. Based on the CDR3 plus reference TRBV9 and TRBJ2-5, the full variable domain is DSGVTQTPKHLITATGQRVTLRCSPRSGDLSVYWYQQSLDQGLQFLIQYYNGEERAKGNILERFSAQQFPDLHSELNLSSLELGDSALYFCASSVDGASQETQYFGPGTRLLVL.

This clone occurred a few times. V and J are TRBV7-9 and TRBJ2-7; the match to TRBD1 covers 9 bases. Germline assignment: CDR1 SEHNR and CDR2 FQNEAQ (reference sequence). After removal of 5 bases from V and 5 bases from J, the junction contained 7 bases not matched to a gene. The CDR3 totals 14 residues. The CDR3 nucleotides are TGTGCCAGCAGCCCAGGACAGGGGAGGGACGAGCAGTACGTC. Residues: CASSPGQGRDEQYV.

The chain joins TRBV2 to TRBJ2-1; perhaps D is TRBD1 or TRBD2 (5 bases each). CDR1 is SNHLY, CDR2 FYNNEI, per germline. The CDR3 consists of 17 residues. V was trimmed by 3 bases and J by 7 bases, leaving 22 bases between them. The CDR3 DNA follows: TGTGCCAGCAGTGATCGGGCTTCCCGGGACCGGGCTAATGAGCAGTTCTTC. Translated, it gives CASSDRASRDRANEQFF.

The V call is TRBV4-3, the J call TRBJ1-2, with TRBD1 as a possible D gene (5 bases). V lost 1 base and J 6 bases, leaving 18 bases between the germline ends. The CDR3 consists of 16 residues. Germline CDR1 and CDR2: LGHNA and YSLEER. The DNA for the CDR3 is TGCGCCAGCAGCCAAGCAGACAGCAGAGTAACTAATGGCTACACCTTC. Protein product: CASSQADSRVTNGYTF.

Worth noting for this clone: Other DNA sequences in this sample translate to the same CDR3. The chain combines TRBV6-1 with TRBJ1-5; the D is unclear. The germline V gene has CDR1 MNHNS and CDR2 SASEGT. The CDR3 spans 15 residues. Trimming removed 2 bases at V and 6 bases at J, with 14 bases between. The CDR3 coding sequence is TGTGCCAGCAGTGAACAAGGAGGGTCCGGTCAGCCCCAGCATTTT. Amino acids: CASSEQGGSGQPQHF.

This clone was detected once. V is TRBV19 and J is TRBJ2-1; D is uncertain. This CDR3 spans 12 amino acids. Per germline, CDR1 LNHDA and CDR2 SQIVND (reference sequence). Trimming removed 3 bases at V and 8 bases at J, with 8 bases between. In DNA form, the CDR3 reads TGTGCCAGTAGTATTTACTTTTATGAGCAGTTCTTC. Translating gives CASSIYFYEQFF. Full variable domain (outside the CDR3, taken from reference TRBV19 and TRBJ2-1): DGGITQSPKYLFRKEGQNVTLSCEQNLNHDAMYWYRQDPGQGLRLIYYSQIVNDFQKGDIAEGYSVSREKKESFPLTVTSAQKNPTAFYLCASSIYFYEQFFGPGTRLTVL.

The chain carries TRBV15 and TRBJ2-3; D remains ambiguous. Germline V lookup: CDR1 LNHNV, CDR2 YYDKDF (reference sequence). Trimming removed 1 base from V and 0 bases from J, with 8 bases in between. The CDR3 is 15 residues long. This CDR3 is CATSRGAGSTDTQYF. In nucleotides, the CDR3 is TGTGCCACCAGCAGAGGGGCCGGGAGCACAGATACGCAGTATTTT.

The chain links TRBV5-5 to TRBJ1-1, with D perhaps matching TRBD1 (5 bases). Trimming shortened V by 1 base and J by 11 bases, and 15 bases separated the two germline ends. Germline V gives CDR1 SGHKS, CDR2 YYEKEE (reference sequence). CDR3 size: 13 residues. The CDR3 nucleotides read TGTGCCAGCAGCTTGTACGGGGGAAAAGCGGCTTTCTTT. This codes for CASSLYGGKAAFF.

The chain has TRBV29-1 and TRBJ1-3; TRBD1 aligns across 7 bases. The germline CDR1 and CDR2 sequences are SQVTM and ANQGSEA. This CDR3 is built from 15 residues. V was clipped by 7 bases and J by 0 bases; unmatched bases: 9. The CDR3 DNA follows: TGCAGCGCTGGGGACAGACAATTCTCTGGAAACACCATATATTTT. Translation: CSAGDRQFSGNTIYF.

J is TRBJ2-1 and V is TRBV9, with 9 bases that match TRBD2. CDR1 SGDLS and CDR2 YYNGEE come from the germline V gene. V shed 0 bases, J shed 0 bases, and the junction held 4 bases outside the gene matches. CDR3 length equals 17 residues. The CDR3 region is CASSVGLAGSSYNEQFF. Written as DNA, the CDR3 is TGTGCCAGCAGCGTAGGGCTAGCGGGGAGCTCCTACAATGAGCAGTTCTTC.

This chain links TRBV27 with TRBJ2-2; D is unclear. V lost 1 base and J 5 bases, leaving 5 bases between the germline ends. Per the germline V gene, CDR1 is MNHEY and CDR2 is SMNVEV (reference sequence). The CDR3 loop spans 13 amino acids. CDR3 in amino acids: CASSLFRTGELFF. The CDR3 coding sequence is TGTGCCAGCAGTTTATTCAGGACCGGGGAGCTGTTTTTT.

This clone showed up just a few times. V gene TRBV4-3 combines with J gene TRBJ1-6, with D perhaps matching TRBD1 (5 bases). The CDR3 totals 16 residues. Germline V gene data show CDR1 as LGHNA and CDR2 as YSLEER. Trimming took off 4 bases at V and 5 bases at J, with 15 bases between the two ends. CDR3 DNA: TGCGCCAGCAGCCGAGAGCCGGGACTGCATAATTCACCCCTCCACTTT. It translates to CASSREPGLHNSPLHF.

The CDR3 loop is CASSLGPQYEQYV. The CDR3 DNA sequence: TGTGCCAGCAGCTTGGGGCCCCAGTACGAGCAGTACGTC. The gene calls are TRBV5-5 and TRBJ2-7; no firm D call. The CDR3 is made up of 13 amino acids. Germline loops: CDR1 SGHKS, CDR2 YYEKEE (reference sequence). With 0 bases removed from V and 4 bases from J, the gap between germline ends came to 8 bases.

The V call is TRBV2, the J call TRBJ2-7; 12 bases align to TRBD1. The CDR3 contains 14 residues. Trimming took 3 bases from V and 6 from J; bases not matched to a gene: 3. Germline loops: CDR1 SNHLY, CDR2 FYNNEI. CDR3 DNA: TGTGCCAGCAGTGATGGGACAGGGGGCGGCGAGCAGTACTTC. Translation gives CASSDGTGGGEQYF.

This clone occurred a few times. The chain recombines TRBV9 with TRBJ1-5; 9 positions agree with TRBD1. With 4 bases clipped from V and 1 base from J, the junction kept 3 bases outside the gene matches. Germline CDR1 SGDLS, CDR2 YYNGEE. The CDR3 runs 15 residues. The CDR3 is CASSFGTGSNQPQHF. In DNA, the CDR3 is TGTGCCAGCAGCTTCGGGACAGGGAGCAATCAGCCCCAGCATTTT. Based on the CDR3 plus reference TRBV9 and TRBJ1-5, the full variable domain is DSGVTQTPKHLITATGQRVTLRCSPRSGDLSVYWYQQSLDQGLQFLIQYYNGEERAKGNILERFSAQQFPDLHSELNLSSLELGDSALYFCASSFGTGSNQPQHFGDGTRLSIL.

The chain links TRBV10-2 to TRBJ1-5; tentative D call: TRBD1 (6 bases). CDR1 is WSHSY, CDR2 SAAADI, per germline. CDR3 length: 13 amino acids. V gave up 10 bases and J gave up 2 bases, with 12 bases separating them. The CDR3 loop reads CANKGGGNQPQHF. The DNA for the CDR3 is TGCGCCAACAAGGGGGGAGGCAATCAGCCCCAGCATTTT.

The CDR3 protein is CASAEGRNYGYTF. The CDR3 DNA follows: TGTGCCAGCGCTGAGGGACGTAACTATGGCTACACCTTC. The chain recombines TRBV27 with TRBJ1-2; D may be TRBD1 (5 bases). CDR1 and CDR2 (germline): MNHEY, SMNVEV (reference sequence). V was clipped by 8 bases and J by 1 base, with 11 bases between them. This CDR3 is 13 amino acids long.

The rearrangement joins TRBV5-8 to TRBJ2-2; 7 nucleotides match TRBD2. The CDR3 contains 17 residues. With 0 bases clipped from V and 7 bases from J, the junction kept 12 bases outside the gene matches. Per the germline V gene, CDR1 is SGHTS and CDR2 is YDEGEE. CDR3 DNA sequence: TGTGCCAGCAGCTTGGCCCCCGGGCGGGAGTGGATCGGGGAGCTGTTTTTT. Protein product: CASSLAPGREWIGELFF.

The chain recombines TRBV6-5 with TRBJ1-4; D unresolved. The CDR3 extends over 14 amino acids. In germline, CDR1 is MNHEY, CDR2 SVGAGI. With 8 bases removed from V and 0 bases from J, the gap between germline ends came to 10 bases. The CDR3 reads CASGSYPTNEKLFF. The CDR3 nucleotides read TGTGCCAGCGGATCGTATCCAACTAATGAAAAACTGTTTTTT.

The chain joins TRBV6-6 to TRBJ2-7, with 11 bases identical to TRBD2. The CDR3 has 16 residues. With V trimmed by 5 bases and J by 1 base, 7 bases remained unmatched. The V gene's germline CDR1 is MNHNY and CDR2 SVGAGI (reference sequence). As DNA, the CDR3 is TGTGCCAGCAGTCTGGGACTAGCGGCCTATTCCTACGAGCAGTACGTC. Residues: CASSLGLAAYSYEQYV.

This chain connects TRBV7-2 to TRBJ2-2; no definite D call. Germline V gene lookup returns CDR1 SGHTA and CDR2 FQGNSA. This CDR3 is 12 amino acids long. V was trimmed by 2 bases and J by 4 bases, leaving 2 bases between them. CDR3 nucleotides: TGTGCCAGCAGCTTAAGCACCGGGGAGCTGTTTTTT. Residues: CASSLSTGELFF.

V is TRBV9 and J is TRBJ1-1; a weak D match, TRBD1 (5 bases). CDR3 size: 14 residues. Germline lookup yields CDR1 SGDLS and CDR2 YYNGEE. Trimming removed 5 bases at V and 4 bases at J, with 15 bases between. The CDR3 bases are TGTGCCAGCAGTTACCTAGGCAGGGCCACTGAAGCTTTCTTT. Translating gives CASSYLGRATEAFF.

The V and J genes are TRBV7-9 and TRBJ1-1, with unresolved D. The CDR3 runs 13 residues. Deletions cut 1 base from V and 5 bases from J, with 8 bases between. Germline V CDR1 and CDR2: SEHNR, FQNEAQ (reference sequence). The CDR3: CASSLGGFTEAFF. The DNA of the CDR3 is TGTGCCAGCAGCTTAGGGGGATTTACTGAAGCTTTCTTT.

V gene TRBV11-2 combines with J gene TRBJ1-2; no firm D call. Between the trimmed V and J ends, which lost 1 base and 2 bases, there was a span of 5 bases. The CDR3 runs to 13 residues. Germline CDR1 SGHAT, CDR2 FQNNGV. Here the CDR3 DNA reads TGTGCCAGCAGCTTAGGTGGAAACTATGGCTACACCTTC. Its protein product is CASSLGGNYGYTF.